This T cell receptor beta chain was sequenced in a study of shared clonotypes between healthy human individuals. V was pared by 4 bases and J by 4 bases, with 8 bases of the junction left unmatched. From germline, CDR1 is SGHKS and CDR2 YYEKEE (reference sequence). The CDR3 sequence is 15 residues long. Notes on this clone: Its target is unknown.

Notes on the study in general: Blood was the sole source, and tissue repertoires probably differ. Of the naive CD4 clonotypes, roughly 5.5% were shared across a handful of donors.

The input for sorted-subset replicate PCRs was approximately 210 ng DNA, about 29,000 T cell genomes. The method was immunoSEQ multiplex PCR; TCRdb's version includes in-frame clones alone and lacks a portion of them. This table has about 1 million clones, around three quarters appearing once. Researchers partitioned CD4+ cells into CD45RA+ naive and CD45RA-negative memory subsets. The specimen sequenced was memory CD4+ T cells from PBMCs. Specified subset: CD45RA-negative fraction. The sequence was collected from a man aged 18 to 29 in good health. Some clones in this sample may be carry-over from other donors' samples. The V and J genes are TRBV5-5 and TRBJ2-3; 8 positions match TRBD1. CDR3 sequence: CASSPGQGKADTQYF. The CDR3 bases are TGTGCCAGCAGCCCAGGACAGGGTAAGGCAGATACGCAGTATTTT. The variable domain in full, completed from reference TRBV5-5 and TRBJ2-3, reads DAGVTQSPTHLIKTRGQQVTLRCSPISGHKSVSWYQQVLGQGPQFIFQYYEKEERGRGNFPDRFSARQFPNYSSELNVNALLLGDSALYLCASSPGQGKADTQYFGPGTRLTVL.